A single sample gave rise to the 27 T cell receptor delta chains below, sequenced in a study of gamma-delta T cells after stem cell transplantation. TCRdb re-analyzed the RT-PCR reads via CATT. The sample has 2,400 or so delta-chain clones, 44% seen once; the top ten hold 20% to 25%. The sequencing sample was made of gamma-delta T cells. The source is a human donor. It is not recorded whose cells these are; they may come from a transplant donor.

About this clone itself: An end of the junction differs from the germline gene, which may be a read error. The rearrangement joins TRDV2 to TRDJ1; 11 nucleotides agree with TRDD3. CDR1 and CDR2 from the germline V gene are GEAIGNYY and EKD. The CDR3 runs 22 residues. CDR3 region: CACDTVSSPVLGDNPYTYKLIF. CDR3 coding DNA: TGTGCCTGTGACACCGTCTCCTCCCCGGTACTGGGGGATAACCCTTACACCTATAAACTCATCTTT.

This clone was detected only a few times. Possible read error: a much larger clone is one base away. The CDR3 is CACDTLNLAGSPVLGDTGWTDKLIF. DNA of the CDR3: TGTGCCTGTGACACGTTGAATCTGGCTGGGTCTCCGGTACTGGGGGATACGGGGTGGACCGATAAACTCATCTTT. The genes are TRDV2 and TRDJ1; 13 bases agree with TRDD3. V gave up 1 base and J gave up 2 bases; unmatched junction bases: 30. The CDR3 length is 25 residues. Germline V gives CDR1 GEAIGNYY, CDR2 EKD.

As for this clone: This CDR3 is also generated by other DNA sequences in the sample. The gene calls are TRDV2 and TRDJ1; 10 positions agree with TRDD3. J gave up 0 bases and V 0 bases, and 6 bases lay outside the gene matches. The CDR3 totals 17 residues. Per the germline V gene, CDR1 is GEAIGNYY and CDR2 is EKD. DNA of the CDR3: TGTGCCTGTGACACCCTTACTGGGGGATCCTACACCGATAAACTCATCTTT. This encodes CACDTLTGGSYTDKLIF.

Concerning this clone itself: Other DNA sequences in the sample encode the same CDR3. This sequence joins TRDV2 and TRDJ1, with TRDD3 matching 8 bases. This CDR3 is built from 17 residues. V gave up 5 bases and J gave up 0 bases; unmatched junction bases: 13. Looked up from germline, CDR1 is GEAIGNYY and CDR2 is EKD. CDR3: CACGELGAARNTDKLIF. The CDR3 region has the DNA TGTGCCTGTGGCGAACTGGGGGCTGCCAGGAACACCGATAAACTCATCTTT.

The chain uses TRDV2 and TRDJ1; no clear D. The ends were cut back, 1 base at V and 5 bases at J, with 13 bases in the middle. This CDR3 has 14 amino acids. CDR1 is GEAIGNYY, CDR2 EKD, per germline. The CDR3 DNA reads as TGTGCCTGTGACACTCTGCATGGGAATGATAAACTCATCTTT. It codes for CACDTLHGNDKLIF.

Note on this clone: A much bigger clone sits one base away, suggesting this may be a read error. This chain connects TRDV2 to TRDJ1; 7 nucleotides agree with TRDD3. This CDR3 has 18 amino acids. Germline lookup yields CDR1 GEAIGNYY and CDR2 EKD. V shed 0 bases, J shed 5 bases, and the junction held 17 bases outside the gene matches. Here the CDR3 DNA reads TGTGCCTGTGACACCGTACAATATGGGGGAGACCTTAGAGATAAACTCATCTTT. Its translation is CACDTVQYGGDLRDKLIF.

In regard to this clone: Just one base apart from a much larger clone, this may be a read error. This chain uses TRDV2 with TRDJ1; 9 bases are shared with TRDD3. The CDR3 is 22 amino acids. In germline, CDR1 is GEAIGNYY, CDR2 EKD. Trimming took 0 bases from V and 0 from J; bases not matched to a gene: 22. The CDR3 loop is CACDTIVLGDRNMARDTDKLIF. For the CDR3, the DNA is TGTGCCTGTGACACCATCGTACTGGGGGACCGAAACATGGCCCGAGACACCGATAAACTCATCTTT.

In regard to this clone: A much larger clone differs by one base, so this may be a read error. The chain recombines TRDV2 with TRDJ1, with TRDD3 matching 8 bases. Germline values: CDR1 GEAIGNYY, CDR2 EKD. This CDR3 is built from 17 residues. The J segment lost 3 bases and the V segment lost 2 bases, leaving 13 bases of the junction unmatched. CDR3 sequence (DNA): TGTGCCTGTGACAGCCTTCTACTGGGGGGATCGGCCGATAAACTCATCTTT. It is translated as CACDSLLLGGSADKLIF.

This clone was counted between two and nine times. The chain joins TRDV2 to TRDJ2; 9 bases are a match to TRDD3. Germline V lookup: CDR1 GEAIGNYY, CDR2 EKD. The CDR3 runs 15 residues. The J segment lost 1 base and the V segment lost 1 base, leaving 0 bases of the junction unmatched. The CDR3 region is CACDTLGDLTAQLFF. The CDR3 coding sequence is TGTGCCTGTGACACACTGGGGGATTTGACAGCACAACTCTTCTTT.

This clone is categorized as large. This chain connects TRDV2 to TRDJ1, with 13 bases lining up with TRDD3. Per the germline V gene, CDR1 is GEAIGNYY and CDR2 is EKD. This CDR3 is built from 19 residues. The V and J ends lost 3 bases and 0 bases, in that order; junction bases with no gene match: 12. CDR3 DNA: TGTGCCTGTGACGCTATACTGGGGGATACGCACGGGGACACCGATAAACTCATCTTT. The encoded protein is CACDAILGDTHGDTDKLIF.

This sequence joins TRDV2 and TRDJ1; 10 bases align to TRDD3. With V trimmed by 3 bases and J by 2 bases, 14 bases remained unmatched. CDR1 and CDR2 from the germline V gene are GEAIGNYY and EKD. The CDR3 runs to 18 residues. This CDR3 is CACDWVANRLGDTDKLIF. The CDR3 DNA reads TGTGCCTGTGACTGGGTTGCGAATCGACTGGGGGATACCGATAAACTCATCTTT.

CDR3 protein: CACDTLRVGASLYTDKLIF. The CDR3 nucleotides are TGTGCCTGTGACACACTACGGGTGGGGGCCTCGCTATACACCGATAAACTCATCTTT. The chain combines TRDV2 with TRDJ1, with D possibly matching TRDD3 (6 bases). The V and J ends lost 1 base and 0 bases respectively, with 23 bases between them. The CDR3 length is 19 residues. From germline, CDR1 is GEAIGNYY and CDR2 EKD.

This clone is judged large. The chain links TRDV2 to TRDJ1; unclear D gene. Looked up from germline, CDR1 is GEAIGNYY and CDR2 is EKD. V was pared by 3 bases and J by 0 bases, with 10 bases between. CDR3 length equals 14 residues. CDR3 coding DNA: TGTGCCTGTGACTTACTGAGTGACACCGATAAACTCATCTTT. Translated, it gives CACDLLSDTDKLIF.

V is TRDV2 and J is TRDJ1, with TRDD3 identical over 7 bases. In germline, CDR1 is GEAIGNYY, CDR2 EKD. This CDR3 has 15 amino acids. J lost 1 base, V lost 0 bases, and 4 bases had no gene match. In DNA, the CDR3 is TGTGCCTGTGACACCCTGGGGGGAACCACCGATAAACTCATCTTT. Protein sequence: CACDTLGGTTDKLIF.

This CDR3 is CACDPLFEGGYPRYTDKLIF. The CDR3 region has the DNA TGTGCCTGTGACCCTCTCTTTGAAGGGGGATACCCACGGTACACCGATAAACTCATCTTT. The chain combines TRDV2 with TRDJ1; 9 nucleotides agree with TRDD3. CDR3 length equals 20 residues. CDR1 and CDR2 (germline): GEAIGNYY, EKD. After removal of 3 bases from V and 0 bases from J, the junction contained 19 bases not matched to a gene.

This rearrangement joins TRDV2 to TRDJ1, with D unclear. The CDR3 has 15 amino acids. The germline gives CDR1 GEAIGNYY, CDR2 EKD. V lost 3 bases and J lost 2, with 15 bases in between. For the CDR3, the DNA is TGTGCCTGTGACGCGGTCTCCCGTAAAACCGATAAACTCATCTTT. Its protein is CACDAVSRKTDKLIF.

This clone showed up just a few times. The chain uses TRDV2 and TRDJ1, with 10 bases lining up with TRDD3. V shed 5 bases and J 4 bases; nucleotides not matched to a gene: 15. The V gene's germline CDR1 is GEAIGNYY and CDR2 EKD. The CDR3 contains 17 residues. For the CDR3, the DNA is TGTGCCTGTGGCCTTTTTTTTACTGGGGGATCGGACGATAAACTCATCTTT. Translation: CACGLFFTGGSDDKLIF.

V is TRDV2 and J is TRDJ1; tentatively, D is TRDD2 (8 bases). V lost 0 bases and J lost 4, with 29 bases in between. The CDR3 sequence is 20 residues long. The germline CDR1 and CDR2 sequences are GEAIGNYY and EKD. Here the CDR3 reads CACDTVGLPTTFGGDDKLIF. CDR3 in DNA: TGTGCCTGTGACACCGTGGGTCTTCCTACTACCTTTGGGGGAGACGATAAACTCATCTTT.

Comment on this clone: Other DNA sequences from this sample encode an identical CDR3 as well. V and J are TRDV2 and TRDJ1; TRDD3 matches at 11 bases. The CDR3 is 18 residues long. Germline-derived CDR1 and CDR2 are GEAIGNYY and EKD. Trimming cost V 1 base and J 3 bases; bases outside gene matches: 12. Written as DNA, the CDR3 is TGTGCCTGTGACACTATCGGGGCTGGGGGATACATCGCCGATAAACTCATCTTT. Translation: CACDTIGAGGYIADKLIF.

CDR3 nucleotide sequence: TGTGCCTGTGACACCGTGCGGCCGGAACCTAGCTCCTGGGACACCCGACAGATGTTTTTC. It translates to CACDTVRPEPSSWDTRQMFF. The chain recombines TRDV2 with TRDJ3, with D hard to call. The CDR3 covers 20 residues. The germline V and J ends were trimmed by 0 bases and 0 bases, with 17 bases remaining between them. Germline assignment: CDR1 GEAIGNYY and CDR2 EKD.

Of note for this clone: The junction departs from germline at one end; a sequencing error may be responsible. The J gene is TRDJ3, the V gene TRDV2; D might be TRDD3 (6 bases). This CDR3 is built from 19 residues. Per germline, CDR1 GEAIGNYY and CDR2 EKD. The CDR3 loop reads CACDTLGITRSWDTRQTFF. The CDR3 region has the DNA TGTGCCTGTGACACCCTGGGGATTACCCGCTCCTGGGACACCCGACAGACGTTTTTC.

Regarding this clone: Mismatch with germline at one junction end may stem from a read error. This chain's CDR3 is CACDTIVLGDRKMARDTDKPIF. CDR3 DNA sequence: TGTGCCTGTGACACCATCGTACTGGGGGACCGAAAAATGGCCCGGGACACCGATAAACCCATCTTT. The rearrangement links TRDV2 to TRDJ1; 9 bases map to TRDD3. CDR3 length equals 22 residues. CDR1 and CDR2 from the germline V gene are GEAIGNYY and EKD.

As concerns this clone: A much larger clone lies a single base off, so this may be a read error. This sequence joins TRDV2 and TRDJ1; the match to TRDD3 covers 13 bases. Trimming took 0 bases from V and 2 from J; bases not matched to a gene: 14. The CDR3 spans 20 residues. CDR1 is GEAIGNYY, CDR2 EKD, per germline. The DNA of the CDR3 is TGTGCCTGTGACACCGCGCGTACTGGGGGATACGCAGTTTCAACCGATAAACTCATCTTT. It codes for CACDTARTGGYAVSTDKLIF.

The chain recombines TRDV2 with TRDJ1, with a possible D match to TRDD3 (6 bases). Germline CDR1 and CDR2: GEAIGNYY and EKD. V shed 0 bases and J shed 0 bases, with 22 bases lying between them. The CDR3 is 19 amino acids. CDR3 DNA: TGTGCCTGTGACACCGTACTGGGCCCTGGAACCATAGACACCGATAAACTCATCTTT. This encodes CACDTVLGPGTIDTDKLIF.

Comment on this clone: A read error is likely here: a far larger clone is one base away. The chain combines TRDV2 with TRDJ1, with TRDD3 identical over 7 bases. CDR3 length: 13 amino acids. CDR1 is GEAIGNYY, CDR2 EKD, per germline. V lost 3 bases to trimming and J lost 12 bases; unmatched junction nucleotides: 12. Here the CDR3 DNA reads TGTGCCTGTGACTCAATACTGCGGGATACCGTCATCTTT. Amino acids: CACDSILRDTVIF.

This clone rates as large. The sample contains more than one DNA sequence encoding this CDR3. The chain recombines TRDV2 with TRDJ1, with 10 bases that match TRDD3. Germline-derived CDR1 and CDR2 are GEAIGNYY and EKD. The J segment lost 0 bases and the V segment lost 3 bases, leaving 18 bases of the junction unmatched. The CDR3 is 20 residues long. CDR3 sequence: CACDPVGGIRETTDTDKLIF. For the CDR3, the DNA is TGTGCCTGTGACCCGGTGGGGGGGATACGCGAGACGACCGACACCGATAAACTCATCTTT.

A few counts support this clone. V and J are TRDV2 and TRDJ1; 10 nucleotides match TRDD3. The CDR3 has 22 residues. Germline V lookup: CDR1 GEAIGNYY, CDR2 EKD. The trim removed 0 bases at V and 4 bases at J, leaving 25 bases unmatched. CDR3 loop: CACDTVGVPLLGDTPEGDKLIF. The CDR3 nucleotides read TGTGCCTGTGACACCGTTGGGGTCCCGTTATTGGGGGATACTCCAGAAGGCGATAAACTCATCTTT.